Sequencing of this T cell receptor (beta chain) was carried out in a study of blood T cell repertoires in COVID-19 (dated by TCRdb to 2019 to 2021). In the study overall: The collaborator samples originated in the United States, Italy and Spain and spanned the acute and convalescent phases of COVID-19. The prospective study material was composed of cDNA or gDNA derived from T cells, B-cell-depleted T cells, or PBMCs. Deeply sampled blood TCRbeta repertoires from subjects exposed to, actively infected with, or recovered from COVID-19 were included in the dataset. A freely available public database, intended as a resource for researchers studying the immune response to SARS-CoV-2, is where the repertoires were released. The samples were drawn from the first 160 participants of the ongoing ImmuneRACE study and from 950 to 1,500 subjects provided by 6 global collaborators. A de-identified subject ID, COVID-19 status, age in years and sex were almost always included in the sample metadata. Where available, HLA class I and class II types were taken from metadata supplied by the sample provider and were not determined by assay-based typing.

Whole blood was collected in K2EDTA tubes by collaborating institutions according to the institutions' own protocols. Collaborator samples were shipped for TCRbeta analysis as frozen whole blood, isolated PBMCs, or DNA extracted from either sample type. What the research found in general, with its limitations: How much clinical and demographic metadata was included differed by source and by participant, and the metadata was provided uncurated.

TCRbeta CDR3 regions were amplified from genomic DNA using the immunoSEQ Assay, a bias-controlled multiplex PCR. Under the source paper's analysis protocol: Nucleated cell counts per sample were estimated from amplification of reference gene primers within the assay. To quantify the absolute abundance of each unique TCRbeta CDR3 rearrangement, sequence reads were collapsed and filtered. For each sample, productive Simpson clonality was calculated as the square root of Simpson's diversity index over productive rearrangements. This is the immuneACCESS table as TCRdb keeps it, with only in-frame sequences that have V and J called. A part of the clones is gone; compared with another copy, unresolved V genes explain less than half, and the rest is unexplained. The V and J calls and clone size come from that table; D and trimming were worked out from the DNA. This sample holds fewer than 350,000 clones; approximately 91% were observed only once. More than 7.5% of the sample rests with the top ten.

A word on this clone: There is no known antigen for this receptor. No much larger clonotype is one base removed from it; base qualities were not supplied.

Sequenced sample: peripheral blood. The clonotype was recovered from a man between 18 and 35 years old with active or convalescent COVID-19.

The nucleotide sequence reads TGTGCCAGCAGTTTCGGTGACATTCAGTACTTC. It translates as CASSFGDIQYF. The V gene is TRBV5-6 and the J gene is TRBJ2-4; no confident D gene assignment can be made. V and J lose 5 bases and 8 bases, and a span of 8 bases separates them. Reading the germline V gene gives CDR1 SGHDT and CDR2 YYEEEE. Including the terminal cysteine and phenylalanine, the CDR3 comprises 11 residues. The kept DNA is CDR3 alone, 33 bases in frame from the first base.